The TCR beta chain under discussion was sequenced for a study of regulatory T cells in long-lasting Graves disease. Time point defined: newly diagnosed GD, antithyroid drugs for less than 3 months. PBMC-extracted RNA yielded the TCR library. Patients met American Thyroid Association criteria for Graves' disease. Arm-PCR with iRepertoire HTBI primers amplified the CDR3 regions for these TCR beta libraries. MiXCR was run by TCRdb on the multiplex PCR reads, yielding one entry per CDR3 protein. This table has 250,000 to 300,000 distinct CDR3 sequences, about 18% appearing once. This clonotype has a count of ten or more. The same sample was also studied in work on T cells in Graves' hyperthyroidism and ophthalmopathy. That study reports: First-round RT-PCR with HTBI primers amplified the TCR CDR3 region.

The source material was peripheral blood mononuclear cells (PBMCs), sampled at new diagnosis, from a patient treated with antithyroid drugs. The TCR was taken from a young woman with Graves disease.

The CDR3 DNA reads TGTGCCAGCAGCCAAGATGGGACAGGGTTGGAAAAACTGTTTTTT. It specifies CASSQDGTGLEKLFF. The rearrangement joins TRBV3-1 to TRBJ1-4, with TRBD1 identical over 9 bases. In germline, CDR1 is LGHDT, CDR2 YNNKEL (reference sequence). Unmatched junction bases numbered 4, after V lost 0 bases and J lost 8 bases. The CDR3 contains 15 residues. The entire variable domain, with the rest obtained from reference TRBV3-1 and TRBJ1-4, is as follows: DTAVSQTPKYLVTQMGNDKSIKCEQNLGHDTMYWYKQDSKKFLKIMFSYNNKELIINETVPNRFSPKSPDKAHLNLHINSLELGDSAVYFCASSQDGTGLEKLFFGSGTQLSVL.